This entry lists 22 T cell receptor beta chains sequenced from one sample in a study of Graves' ophthalmopathy and Graves' hyperthyroidism. Amplification of the TCR beta CDR3 regions used RNA transcripts (as template). The authors performed first-round RT-PCR with HTBI primers and then a second-round multiplex PCR. MiXCR, applied by TCRdb to the multiplex PCR reads, yields one record per CDR3 protein. Counted here are around 1.1 million distinct CDR3 sequences, about 35% occurring once; the ten biggest clones make up more than 9.5%. Material for sequencing was peripheral blood or thyroid tissue (not recorded which). The receptors were sampled from an adult man with Graves' hyperthyroidism.

V gene TRBV5-1 combines with J gene TRBJ2-7, with D possibly being TRBD1 (5 bases). V lost 3 bases, J lost 2 bases, and 12 bases lay in between. Germline-derived CDR1 and CDR2 are SGHRS and YFSETQ. CDR3 length: 14 residues. In DNA form, the CDR3 reads TGCGCCAGCAGCTCCCAGGGTTTCGCCTACGAGCAGTACTTC. It specifies CASSSQGFAYEQYF.

This clonotype was detected many times. This chain connects TRBV2 to TRBJ1-6; TRBD1 is a possible D gene (5 bases). From germline, CDR1 is SNHLY and CDR2 FYNNEI. CDR3 size: 12 residues. V gave up 7 bases and J gave up 4 bases, with 5 bases separating them. CDR3 in amino acids: CASKGYNSPLHF. The CDR3 DNA reads as TGTGCCAGCAAGGGGTATAATTCACCCCTCCACTTT.

This chain uses TRBV27 with TRBJ1-6; D call uncertain. This CDR3 contains 13 residues. V lost 2 bases and J lost 7, with 6 bases in between. CDR1 is MNHEY and CDR2 is SMNVEV in the germline V gene (reference sequence). The DNA of the CDR3 is TGTGCCAGCAGTTTAATTGGGAATTCACCCCTCCACTTT. This translates into CASSLIGNSPLHF.

The genes are TRBV7-3 and TRBJ1-6; D unresolved. V was clipped by 3 bases and J by 7 bases, with 10 bases between them. Per germline, CDR1 SGHTA and CDR2 FQGTGA. The CDR3 is 14 residues long. The CDR3 DNA reads as TGTGCCAGCAGCTTTTCAGTTTCAAATTCACCCCTCCACTTT. It encodes CASSFSVSNSPLHF.

This clonotype was observed a few times. The chain uses TRBV20-1 and TRBJ1-4; tentatively, D is TRBD1 (5 bases). The CDR3 spans 19 residues. Germline CDR1 DFQATT, CDR2 SNEGSKA (reference sequence). The germline V and J ends were trimmed by 3 bases and 4 bases, with 27 bases remaining between them. The CDR3 protein is CSASDGGGRPWEFNEKLFF. For the CDR3, the DNA is TGCAGTGCTAGCGATGGGGGAGGGAGGCCTTGGGAGTTTAATGAAAAACTGTTTTTT.

As to this clonotype: The CDR3 does not close with the conserved phenylalanine or tryptophan, likely indicating a read error. It is unclear where the CDR3 begins or ends on the DNA, so no DNA is shown, and the CDR3 is as TCRdb lists it. This chain connects TRBV7-2 to TRBJ2-7. The CDR3 is 8 residues long, counting both termini. Germline CDR1 is SGHTA and CDR2 is FQGNSA. The CDR3 loop is CASSLAIR.

The rearrangement links TRBV7-2 to TRBJ2-7; the D gene is possibly TRBD1 (5 bases). Germline V gene sequence: CDR1 SGHTA, CDR2 FQGNSA. The CDR3 spans 15 residues. V lost 1 base and J 3 bases, leaving 13 bases between the germline ends. CDR3 amino acids: CASSLGTRVIYEQYF. DNA for the CDR3: TGTGCCAGCAGCTTAGGGACCAGGGTTATCTACGAGCAGTACTTC. The full variable domain, in which reference TRBV7-2 and TRBJ2-7 provide the parts outside the CDR3, is GAGVSQSPSNKVTEKGKDVELRCDPISGHTALYWYRQSLGQGLEFLIYFQGNSAPDKSGLPSDRFSAERTGGSVSTLTIQRTQQEDSAVYLCASSLGTRVIYEQYFGPGTRLTVT.

This clonotype was detected ten times or more. The chain recombines TRBV7-3 with TRBJ1-1; D gene unclear. The CDR3 contains 13 residues. CDR1 and CDR2 from the germline V gene are SGHTA and FQGTGA. V shed 0 bases and J shed 3 bases, with 5 bases lying between them. CDR3 loop: CASSLTYDTEAFF. The CDR3 region has the DNA TGTGCCAGCAGCTTAACGTACGACACTGAAGCTTTCTTT.

V usage is TRBV24-1 and J usage is TRBJ2-7; TRBD2 matches at 13 bases. Germline CDR1 reads KGHDR; CDR2 reads SFDVKD. J was trimmed by 5 bases and V by 9 bases; bases with no gene match: 6. CDR3 length equals 14 residues. The chain's CDR3 is CATGTSGVRHEQYF. The CDR3 coding sequence is TGTGCCACCGGGACTAGCGGGGTTCGACACGAGCAGTACTTC.

In this sample, this clonotype turned up many times. The CDR3 sequence: CASSVAAGVSPYGYTF. CDR3 DNA sequence: TGTGCCAGCAGCGTAGCGGCAGGGGTATCTCCTTATGGCTACACCTTC. The V and J genes are TRBV9 and TRBJ1-2; possible D gene TRBD1, 6 bases. CDR1 is SGDLS and CDR2 is YYNGEE in the germline V gene. V was clipped by 0 bases and J by 5 bases, with 17 bases between them. CDR3 length equals 16 residues.

This clonotype occurred many times. The chain carries TRBV2 and TRBJ1-3; D is unclear. Germline V gene data show CDR1 as SNHLY and CDR2 as FYNNEI. The CDR3 spans 16 residues. V was shortened by 7 bases and J by 0 bases, with 16 bases between the two germline ends. The CDR3: CASNQRALSSGNTIYF. The CDR3 DNA follows: TGTGCCAGCAACCAGCGTGCTTTATCCTCTGGAAACACCATATATTTT.

The chain recombines TRBV2 with TRBJ1-5; D possibly corresponds to TRBD1 (5 bases). The CDR3 runs 15 residues. V shed 5 bases and J shed 6 bases, with 17 bases lying between them. The germline gives CDR1 SNHLY, CDR2 FYNNEI. The CDR3 DNA follows: TGTGCCAGCAGTCCCATGAGGGCAGGGCTTCAGCCCCAGCATTTT. This gives the protein CASSPMRAGLQPQHF.

The count of this clonotype is one. The chain recombines TRBV30 with TRBJ2-6, with D possibly being TRBD1 (5 bases). V lost 4 bases to trimming and J lost 3 bases, with 10 bases between them. The length of the CDR3 is 14 residues. Germline loops: CDR1 GTSNPN, CDR2 SVGIG (reference sequence). The CDR3, as DNA: TGTGCCTGGACTAGGGGTAGTGGGGCCAACGTCCTGACTTTC. Encoded protein: CAWTRGSGANVLTF.

About this clonotype: One junction end disagrees with the germline gene, perhaps due to a read error. The chain joins TRBV7-2 to TRBJ1-4, with D possibly matching TRBD1 (5 bases). The CDR3 has 16 amino acids. Germline CDR1 SGHTA, CDR2 FQGNSA. The CDR3 sequence: CASSSSLGTINEELFF. CDR3 DNA: TGTGCCAGCAGCTCCTCACTAGGGACCATTAATGAAGAACTGTTTTTT.

This clonotype was recorded many times. The V and J genes are TRBV2 and TRBJ2-7, with D possibly matching TRBD1 (6 bases). Germline V lookup: CDR1 SNHLY, CDR2 FYNNEI. V was shortened by 4 bases and J by 4 bases, with 11 bases between the two germline ends. This CDR3 is 13 amino acids long. The CDR3 spells CASSGGHPYEQYF. CDR3 DNA: TGTGCCAGCAGTGGGGGACACCCTTACGAGCAGTACTTC.

The V call is TRBV10-3, the J call TRBJ2-7, with TRBD2 as a possible D gene (6 bases). Between the trimmed V and J ends, which lost 10 bases and 2 bases, there was a span of 24 bases. CDR1 is ENHRY, CDR2 SYGVKD, per germline. The CDR3 is 16 amino acids. The CDR3 DNA reads as TGTGCCAGCAGACGATGGCCGGGAGAACCTCCCTACGAGCAGTACTTC. This gives the protein CASRRWPGEPPYEQYF.

This clonotype was recorded a few times. The chain uses TRBV5-5 and TRBJ1-2; D might be TRBD1 (6 bases). The CDR3 consists of 16 residues. CDR1 SGHKS and CDR2 YYEKEE come from the germline V gene (reference sequence). V was shortened by 1 base and J by 7 bases, with 20 bases between the two germline ends. The CDR3 coding sequence is TGTGCCAGCAGCTTGTCGCAGGGGTCGAAAGGAGGTGGCTACACCTTC. Its protein is CASSLSQGSKGGGYTF.

J is TRBJ2-7 and V is TRBV2; D is unclear. The CDR3 covers 12 residues. Germline CDR1 and CDR2: SNHLY and FYNNEI. V gave up 2 bases and J gave up 3 bases, with 5 bases separating them. The chain's CDR3 is CASSELFYEQYF. DNA of the CDR3: TGTGCCAGCAGTGAACTATTCTACGAGCAGTACTTC.

In this sample, this clonotype turned up many times. V usage is TRBV19 and J usage is TRBJ2-7, with 8 nucleotides matching TRBD2. CDR3 length: 15 residues. The V gene's germline CDR1 is LNHDA and CDR2 SQIVND (reference sequence). V dropped 1 base and J dropped 5; count of bases not matched to a gene: 7. The CDR3 region has the DNA TGTGCCAGTAGTATAGGTCCTAGCGGGCTCGACGAGCAGTACTTC. The encoded protein is CASSIGPSGLDEQYF.

This clonotype has only a few counts. The chain combines TRBV5-6 with TRBJ2-7; 10 positions agree with TRBD2. Germline values: CDR1 SGHDT, CDR2 YYEEEE. With 7 bases clipped from V and 3 bases from J, the junction kept 7 bases outside the gene matches. This CDR3 region has 14 residues. The CDR3 region is CASGTGTSVYEQYF. The CDR3 region has the DNA TGTGCCAGCGGAACCGGGACTAGCGTCTACGAGCAGTACTTC.

The chain is built from TRBV29-1 and TRBJ2-2; D is unresolved. The length of the CDR3 is 13 residues. The V end was cut by 5 bases, the J end by 6 bases, with 13 bases between. CDR1 and CDR2 (germline): SQVTM, ANQGSEA. CDR3 sequence reads: CSVRTQRSGELFF. The CDR3 bases are TGCAGCGTTAGGACGCAGAGGTCCGGGGAGCTGTTTTTT.

A word on this clonotype: Relative to the germline gene, one junction end is altered; a read error may explain this. The J gene is TRBJ1-2, the V gene TRBV10-3; D gene ambiguous. From germline, CDR1 is ENHRY and CDR2 SYGVKD. The CDR3 spans 15 residues. Written as DNA, the CDR3 is TGTGCCAGCAGTGAGTTACCTGCCGACGGGTATGGCTACACCTTC. It specifies CASSELPADGYGYTF.